A single sample gave rise to the 7 T cell receptor beta chains below, sequenced in a study of shared clonotypes between healthy human individuals. Using immunoSEQ multiplex PCR, the repertoire was profiled, and TCRdb retains in-frame clones only, with some absent. Found here are some 320,000 clones, around 87% of them singletons; the top ten hold about a sixth. The sequenced sample was memory CD8+ T cells sorted from blood. Subset denoted: CD45RO+ cells pooled with CCR7-negative TemRA cells. These receptors were taken from a young man in good health.

The chain joins TRBV4-1 to TRBJ1-5; D is ambiguous. Trimming took 4 bases from V and 9 from J, leaving 13 bases between them. Germline V lookup: CDR1 MGHRA, CDR2 YSYEKL. The CDR3 spans 13 residues. This chain's CDR3 is CASSPPVGSPQHF. Written as DNA, the CDR3 is TGCGCCAGCAGCCCCCCGGTTGGGTCGCCCCAGCATTTT.

The CDR3 bases are TGTGCCAGCAGCCCTTCCCGGACAGGGTCGAGCACAGATACGCAGTATTTT. Its protein is CASSPSRTGSSTDTQYF. The chain recombines TRBV9 with TRBJ2-3, with 8 bases matching TRBD1. Germline assignment: CDR1 SGDLS and CDR2 YYNGEE. After removal of 4 bases from V and 0 bases from J, the junction contained 10 bases not matched to a gene. The CDR3 length is 17 residues.

There are a few counts of this clone. The chain links TRBV6-1 to TRBJ1-1; 7 positions agree with TRBD1. J lost 11 bases, V lost 4 bases, and 10 bases had no gene match. Looked up from germline, CDR1 is MNHNS and CDR2 is SASEGT. The CDR3 consists of 13 residues. The CDR3 sequence is CASSAWDSEVAFF. DNA of the CDR3: TGTGCCAGCAGTGCCTGGGACAGCGAGGTTGCTTTCTTT.

The chain combines TRBV27 with TRBJ2-7, with D perhaps TRBD1 (6 bases). This CDR3 region has 15 residues. Trimming stripped 5 bases from V and 0 bases from J, with 14 bases between. Germline V lookup: CDR1 MNHEY, CDR2 SMNVEV (reference sequence). Here the CDR3 DNA reads TGTGCCAGCAGTCTCAGGGGCTTCAGCTCCTACGAGCAGTACTTC. Its protein is CASSLRGFSSYEQYF.

The genes are TRBV6-6 and TRBJ1-3; D is ambiguous. CDR3 length: 16 amino acids. Germline CDR1 and CDR2: MNHNY and SVGAGI (reference sequence). V lost 7 bases, J lost 4 bases, and 20 bases lay in between. The CDR3 DNA reads as TGTGCCAGCACTATACTCCTTCGGGGAGAAGGAAACACCATATATTTT. The encoded protein is CASTILLRGEGNTIYF.

The chain carries TRBV14 and TRBJ2-2; D gene ambiguous. The germline V gene has CDR1 SGHDN and CDR2 FVKESK. Trimming left V 1 base short and J 6 bases short, with 9 bases between. The CDR3 is 14 amino acids. The DNA of the CDR3 is TGTGCCAGCAGCCAAGGCCAGGCTCCCGGGGAGCTGTTTTTT. Translating it yields CASSQGQAPGELFF.

This clone was found a few times. The chain uses TRBV6-5 and TRBJ2-2; 13 bases map to TRBD2. V was pared by 5 bases and J by 6 bases, with 3 bases of the junction left unmatched. The CDR3 spans 15 residues. CDR1 is MNHEY and CDR2 is SVGAGI in the germline V gene. The CDR3 DNA reads TGTGCCAGCAGTGGACTAGCGGGAGAGGCCGGGGAGCTGTTTTTT. Protein: CASSGLAGEAGELFF.